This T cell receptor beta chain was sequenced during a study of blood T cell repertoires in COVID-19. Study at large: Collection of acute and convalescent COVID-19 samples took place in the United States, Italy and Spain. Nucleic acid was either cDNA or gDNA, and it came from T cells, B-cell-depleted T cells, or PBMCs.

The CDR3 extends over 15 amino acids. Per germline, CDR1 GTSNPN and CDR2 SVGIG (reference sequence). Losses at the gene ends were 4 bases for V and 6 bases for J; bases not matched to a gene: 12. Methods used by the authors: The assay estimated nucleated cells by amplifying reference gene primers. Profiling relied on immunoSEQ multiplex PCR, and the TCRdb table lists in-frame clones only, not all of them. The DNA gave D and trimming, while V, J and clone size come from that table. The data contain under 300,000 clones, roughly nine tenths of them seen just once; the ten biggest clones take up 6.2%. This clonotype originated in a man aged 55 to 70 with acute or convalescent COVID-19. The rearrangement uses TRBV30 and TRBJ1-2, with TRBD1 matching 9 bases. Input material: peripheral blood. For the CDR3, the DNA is TGTGCCTGGATTAGGACAGGGGTTGAGTTTGATGGCTACACCTTC. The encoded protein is CAWIRTGVEFDGYTF.